The TCR beta chain described here comes from a study of CD8 T cells in Susac syndrome. Both CD4+ and CD8+ T cells were negatively isolated, and TEMRA cells underwent FACS enrichment. RNA totalling about 0.5 to 1 ug underwent reverse transcription with random hexamers. By means of immunoSEQ multiplex PCR, TCR beta CDR3 spanning 54 Vbeta and 13 Jbeta underwent amplification. A single record per CDR3 protein comes from TCRdb applying MiXCR to the immunoSEQ multiplex PCR reads. The sample records about 150,000 distinct CDR3 sequences, over 85% being singletons. The specimen was CD4+ T cells from PBMCs. The clonotype comes from a human donor with multiple sclerosis.

CDR3 residues: CASSPLAGVYNEQFF. The CDR3 coding sequence is TGTGCCAGTAGCCCGCTAGCGGGAGTATACAATGAGCAGTTCTTC. This chain links TRBV19 with TRBJ2-1, with 10 bases matching TRBD2. V shed 6 bases and J 4 bases; nucleotides not matched to a gene: 6. This CDR3 comprises 15 residues. The germline gives CDR1 LNHDA, CDR2 SQIVND (reference sequence).